Below are 15 T cell receptor beta chains sequenced from a single sample in a study of blood T cells in healthy people across ages. Next came a second PCR, run for roughly 6 to 11 cycles, which used a sample-barcoded 5' primer along with a J-beta primer mix. TCRdb processed the 5' RACE reads anew with MiXCR; each CDR3 protein has one entry. The sample records 1,500,000 or so distinct CDR3 sequences, approximately 59% being singletons. Material for sequencing was blood. The receptors were sampled from a young man in good health.

The V gene is TRBV29-1, the J gene TRBJ2-2; 15 positions agree with TRBD2. Trimming at V came to 2 bases and at J to 8 bases, leaving 9 bases not matched to a gene. This CDR3 has 17 residues. Per germline, CDR1 SQVTM and CDR2 ANQGSEA. CDR3 nucleotides: TGCAGCGTTGAAAGGGTGGGACTAGCGGGAGGAGTGGGGGAGCTGTTTTTT. This translates into CSVERVGLAGGVGELFF.

V gene TRBV29-1 combines with J gene TRBJ2-1; TRBD2 matches at 7 bases. There are 13 residues in the CDR3. Germline V gene lookup returns CDR1 SQVTM and CDR2 ANQGSEA. The CDR3 protein is CAFTGAGNNEQFF. The CDR3 DNA follows: TGCGCCTTTACGGGAGCGGGAAACAATGAGCAGTTCTTC.

The rearrangement joins TRBV5-1 to TRBJ2-5, with 8 nucleotides matching TRBD1. V gave up 6 bases and J gave up 11 bases; unmatched junction bases: 18. Germline-derived CDR1 and CDR2 are SGHRS and YFSETQ. The length of the CDR3 is 15 residues. CDR3 in amino acids: CASTKGQGAYNEQYF. DNA of the CDR3: TGCGCCAGCACAAAGGGGCAGGGGGCCTACAATGAGCAGTACTTC.

The chain carries TRBV9 and TRBJ2-7, with D hard to call. The ends were cut back, 3 bases at V and 8 bases at J, with 12 bases in the middle. This CDR3 has 12 amino acids. Germline values: CDR1 SGDLS, CDR2 YYNGEE. The CDR3: CASSGSLNQQYF. CDR3 nucleotide sequence: TGTGCCAGCAGCGGGTCGCTCAATCAGCAGTACTTC.

This rearrangement joins TRBV21-1 to TRBJ2-5. TRBV21-1 is a known pseudogene. This CDR3 region has 13 residues. The CDR3 bases are TGTGCCAGCAGAAAGATGTACCAAGAGACCCAGTACTTC. Translated, it gives CASRKMYQETQYF.

The chain is built from TRBV20-1 and TRBJ2-7, with 7 nucleotides matching TRBD2. J lost 3 bases, V lost 0 bases, and 8 bases had no gene match. The CDR3 is made up of 15 amino acids. Germline CDR1 reads DFQATT; CDR2 reads SNEGSKA (reference sequence). The CDR3 nucleotides are TGCAGTGCTAGAGAAATCGGGAGGTGGTTCTACGAGCAGTACTTC. Its protein product is CSAREIGRWFYEQYF.

The V and J genes are TRBV12-3 or TRBV12-4 and TRBJ2-2; TRBD2 matches at 11 bases. V trimming: 6 bases; J trimming: 7 bases; junction bases outside the gene matches: 10. The CDR3 spans 16 residues. CDR3 bases: TGTGCCAGCAGGCTAGCGGGAGGTGCCCGGGGCGGGGAGCTGTTTTTT. Protein product: CASRLAGGARGGELFF.

The chain combines TRBV7-2 with TRBJ2-7; D is unclear. V was shortened by 1 base and J by 3 bases, with 13 bases between the two germline ends. This CDR3 contains 15 residues. Germline values: CDR1 SGHTA, CDR2 FQGNSA. The CDR3 sequence: CASSLERASNYEQYF. CDR3 sequence (DNA): TGTGCCAGCAGCTTAGAACGGGCCTCAAACTACGAGCAGTACTTC.

This rearrangement joins TRBV5-5 to TRBJ2-3; no definite D call. Germline V CDR1 and CDR2: SGHKS, YYEKEE (reference sequence). The CDR3 loop spans 14 amino acids. V lost 5 bases and J lost 1, with 11 bases in between. Here the CDR3 reads CASSYVIGTDTQYF. CDR3 nucleotide sequence: TGTGCCAGCAGTTACGTGATAGGCACAGATACGCAGTATTTT.

V usage is TRBV6-6 and J usage is TRBJ2-3; D uncertain. Germline-derived CDR1 and CDR2 are MNHNY and SVGAGI (reference sequence). Deletions cut 0 bases from V and 5 bases from J, with 12 bases between. This CDR3 comprises 15 residues. CDR3 DNA sequence: TGTGCCAGCAGTTACTCGGGCAACCAAGGAGATACGCAGTATTTT. Amino acid sequence: CASSYSGNQGDTQYF.

The gene calls are TRBV7-9 and TRBJ1-2; perhaps TRBD1 as D (5 bases). This CDR3 region has 15 residues. Germline-derived CDR1 and CDR2 are SEHNR and FQNEAQ (reference sequence). V lost 1 base, J lost 4 bases, and 13 bases lay in between. This chain's CDR3 is CASSLELKGSYGYTF. As DNA, the CDR3 is TGTGCCAGCAGCTTAGAGTTAAAGGGGAGCTATGGCTACACCTTC.

In its sample, this clonotype was seen a few times. The chain uses TRBV6-2 or TRBV6-3 and TRBJ2-5; 8 nucleotides agree with TRBD1. CDR1 is MNHEY, CDR2 SVGEGT, per germline. The CDR3 extends over 15 amino acids. V dropped 5 bases and J dropped 3; count of bases not matched to a gene: 8. The CDR3 sequence is CASSAMGQAEETQYF. In DNA, the CDR3 is TGTGCCAGCAGTGCTATGGGACAGGCTGAAGAGACCCAGTACTTC.

The chain is built from TRBV2 and TRBJ1-1, with a tentative D call TRBD1 (6 bases). The germline CDR1 and CDR2 sequences are SNHLY and FYNNEI. This CDR3 is 13 amino acids long. V lost 9 bases and J 1 base, leaving 12 bases between the germline ends. The CDR3 nucleotides are TGTGCCAGAGGACAGACAGCGAACACTGAAGCTTTCTTT. Its translation is CARGQTANTEAFF.

The rearrangement links TRBV4-1 to TRBJ2-6; possible D gene TRBD2, 7 bases. The CDR3 is made up of 19 amino acids. Trimming pared 1 base from V and 0 bases from J, leaving 16 bases between. Germline-derived CDR1 and CDR2 are MGHRA and YSYEKL. The CDR3 bases are TGCGCCAGCAGCCAAGCCCCTTCGAGGGGGGGCTCTGGGGCCAACGTCCTGACTTTC. Its protein is CASSQAPSRGGSGANVLTF.

The gene calls are TRBV6-2 or TRBV6-3 and TRBJ2-3; 7 bases align to TRBD2. V lost 8 bases and J lost 0; bases outside the gene matches: 8. This CDR3 has 15 residues. Germline V CDR1 and CDR2: MNHEY, SVGEGT. The CDR3 region has the DNA TGTGCCAGCGGTAGGCGGGGAGGGAGCACAGATACGCAGTATTTT. Its translation is CASGRRGGSTDTQYF.